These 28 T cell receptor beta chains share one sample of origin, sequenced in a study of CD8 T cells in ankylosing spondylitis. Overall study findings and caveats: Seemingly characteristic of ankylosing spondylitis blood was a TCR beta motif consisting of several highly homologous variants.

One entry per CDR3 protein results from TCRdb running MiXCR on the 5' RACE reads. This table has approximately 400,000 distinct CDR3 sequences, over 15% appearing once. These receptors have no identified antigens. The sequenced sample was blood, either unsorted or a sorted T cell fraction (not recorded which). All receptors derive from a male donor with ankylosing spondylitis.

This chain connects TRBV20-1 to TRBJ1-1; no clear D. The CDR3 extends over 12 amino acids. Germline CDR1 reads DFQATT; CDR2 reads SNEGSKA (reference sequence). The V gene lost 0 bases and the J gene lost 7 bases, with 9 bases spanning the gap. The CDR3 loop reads CSARDIRGEAFF. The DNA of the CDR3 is TGCAGTGCTAGAGATATTCGGGGTGAAGCTTTCTTT.

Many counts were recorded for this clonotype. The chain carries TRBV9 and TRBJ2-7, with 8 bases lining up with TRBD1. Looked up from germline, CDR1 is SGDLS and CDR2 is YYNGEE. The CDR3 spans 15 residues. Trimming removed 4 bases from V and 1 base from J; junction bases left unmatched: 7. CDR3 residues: CASSPWTGSSYEQYF. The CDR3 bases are TGTGCCAGCAGCCCATGGACAGGGTCTTCCTACGAGCAGTACTTC.

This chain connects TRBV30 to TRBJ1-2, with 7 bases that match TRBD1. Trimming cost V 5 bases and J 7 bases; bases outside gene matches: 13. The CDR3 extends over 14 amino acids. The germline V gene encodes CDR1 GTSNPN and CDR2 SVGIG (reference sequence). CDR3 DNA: TGTGCCTGGTCGGGACAGTACCCATTTAGTGGCTACACCTTC. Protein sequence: CAWSGQYPFSGYTF.

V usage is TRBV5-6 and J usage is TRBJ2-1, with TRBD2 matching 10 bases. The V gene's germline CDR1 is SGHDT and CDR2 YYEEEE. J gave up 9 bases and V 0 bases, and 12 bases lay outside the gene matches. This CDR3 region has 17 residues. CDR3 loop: CASSLVFAAGGHGEQFF. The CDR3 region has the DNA TGTGCCAGCAGCTTGGTGTTTGCAGCGGGGGGGCACGGTGAGCAGTTCTTC. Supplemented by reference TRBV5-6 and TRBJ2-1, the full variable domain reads DAGVTQSPTHLIKTRGQQVTLRCSPKSGHDTVSWYQQALGQGPQFIFQYYEEEERQRGNFPDRFSGHQFPNYSSELNVNALLLGDSALYLCASSLVFAAGGHGEQFFGPGTRLTVL.

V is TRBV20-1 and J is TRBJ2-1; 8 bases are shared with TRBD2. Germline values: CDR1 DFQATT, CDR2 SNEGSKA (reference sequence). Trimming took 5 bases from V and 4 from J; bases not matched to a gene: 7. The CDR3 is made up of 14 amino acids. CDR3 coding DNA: TGCAGTGCTGCCGGACTAGCCGCGTACAATGAGCAGTTCTTC. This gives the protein CSAAGLAAYNEQFF.

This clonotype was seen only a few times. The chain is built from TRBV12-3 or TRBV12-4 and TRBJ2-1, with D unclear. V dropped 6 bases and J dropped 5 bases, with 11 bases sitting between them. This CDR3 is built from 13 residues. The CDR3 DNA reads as TGTGCCAGCAGAGTCACTAATAACAATGAGCAGTTCTTC. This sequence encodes CASRVTNNNEQFF.

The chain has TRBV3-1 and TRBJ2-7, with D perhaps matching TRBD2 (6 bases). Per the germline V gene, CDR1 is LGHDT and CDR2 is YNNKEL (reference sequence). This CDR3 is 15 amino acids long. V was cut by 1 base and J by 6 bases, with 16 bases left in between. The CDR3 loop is CASSQGGGTYPEQYF. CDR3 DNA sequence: TGTGCCAGCAGCCAAGGTGGAGGGACCTACCCCGAGCAGTACTTC.

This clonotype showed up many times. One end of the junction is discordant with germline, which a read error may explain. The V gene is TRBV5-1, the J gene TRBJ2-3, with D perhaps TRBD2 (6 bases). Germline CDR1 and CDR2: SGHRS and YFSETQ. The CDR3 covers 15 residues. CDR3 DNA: TGTGCCAGCAGTTTAGGCGGGACTAGCACAGATACGCAGTATTTT. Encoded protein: CASSLGGTSTDTQYF.

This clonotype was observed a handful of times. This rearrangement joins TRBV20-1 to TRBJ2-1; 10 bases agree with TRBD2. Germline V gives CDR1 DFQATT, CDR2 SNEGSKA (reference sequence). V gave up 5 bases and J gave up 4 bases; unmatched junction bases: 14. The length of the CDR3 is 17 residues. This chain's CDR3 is CSAGVPRSGREYNEQFF. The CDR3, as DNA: TGCAGTGCTGGGGTGCCCAGGAGCGGGAGGGAATACAATGAGCAGTTCTTC.

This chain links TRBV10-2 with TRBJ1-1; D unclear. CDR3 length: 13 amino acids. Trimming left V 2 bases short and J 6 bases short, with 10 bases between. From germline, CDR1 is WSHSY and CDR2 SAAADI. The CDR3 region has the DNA TGCGCCAGCAGTGAGGTACAGAGGGCTGAAGCTTTCTTT. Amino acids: CASSEVQRAEAFF.

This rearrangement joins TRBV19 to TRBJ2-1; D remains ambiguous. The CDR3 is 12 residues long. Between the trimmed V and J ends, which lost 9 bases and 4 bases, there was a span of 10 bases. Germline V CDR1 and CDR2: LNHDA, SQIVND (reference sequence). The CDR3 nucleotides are TGTGCCAGCGGCGACAAATACAATGAGCAGTTCTTC. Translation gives CASGDKYNEQFF. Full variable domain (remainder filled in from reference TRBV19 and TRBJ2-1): DGGITQSPKYLFRKEGQNVTLSCEQNLNHDAMYWYRQDPGQGLRLIYYSQIVNDFQKGDIAEGYSVSREKKESFPLTVTSAQKNPTAFYLCASGDKYNEQFFGPGTRLTVL.

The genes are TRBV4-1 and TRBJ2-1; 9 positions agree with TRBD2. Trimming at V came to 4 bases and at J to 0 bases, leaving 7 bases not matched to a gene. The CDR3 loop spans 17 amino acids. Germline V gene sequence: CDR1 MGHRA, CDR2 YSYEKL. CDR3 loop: CASSRGLARSSYNEQFF. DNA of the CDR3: TGCGCCAGCAGCCGCGGACTAGCGAGGAGCTCCTACAATGAGCAGTTCTTC.

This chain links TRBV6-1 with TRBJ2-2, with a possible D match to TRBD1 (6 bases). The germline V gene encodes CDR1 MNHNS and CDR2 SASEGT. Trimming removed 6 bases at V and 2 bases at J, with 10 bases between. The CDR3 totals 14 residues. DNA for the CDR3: TGTGCCAGCAGCCGGGACATTAACACCGGGGAGCTGTTTTTT. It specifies CASSRDINTGELFF.

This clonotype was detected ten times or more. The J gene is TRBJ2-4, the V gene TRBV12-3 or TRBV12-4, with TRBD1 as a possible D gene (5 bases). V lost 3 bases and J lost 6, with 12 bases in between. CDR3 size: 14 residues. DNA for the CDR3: TGTGCCAGCAGTTTTACAGGCCAGGGAAACATTCAGTACTTC. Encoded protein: CASSFTGQGNIQYF.

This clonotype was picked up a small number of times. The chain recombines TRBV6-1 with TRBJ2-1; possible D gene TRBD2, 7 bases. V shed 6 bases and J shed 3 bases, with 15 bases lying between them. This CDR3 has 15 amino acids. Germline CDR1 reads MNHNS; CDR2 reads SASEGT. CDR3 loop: CASSPGGGGYNEQFF. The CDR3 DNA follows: TGTGCCAGCAGCCCCGGGGGCGGGGGCTACAATGAGCAGTTCTTC.

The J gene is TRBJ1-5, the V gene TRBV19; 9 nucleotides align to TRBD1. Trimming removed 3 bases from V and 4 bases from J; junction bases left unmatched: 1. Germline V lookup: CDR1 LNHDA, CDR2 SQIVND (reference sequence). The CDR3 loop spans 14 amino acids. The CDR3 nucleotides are TGTGCCAGTAGTATTGGGACAGGGAATCAGCCCCAGCATTTT. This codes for CASSIGTGNQPQHF.

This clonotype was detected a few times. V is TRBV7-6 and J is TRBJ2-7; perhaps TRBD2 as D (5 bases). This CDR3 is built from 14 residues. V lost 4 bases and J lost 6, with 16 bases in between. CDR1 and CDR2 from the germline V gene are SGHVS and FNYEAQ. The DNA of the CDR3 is TGTGCCAGCAGCTCCAGGACTCAAGAGGGCGAGCAGTACTTC. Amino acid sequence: CASSSRTQEGEQYF.

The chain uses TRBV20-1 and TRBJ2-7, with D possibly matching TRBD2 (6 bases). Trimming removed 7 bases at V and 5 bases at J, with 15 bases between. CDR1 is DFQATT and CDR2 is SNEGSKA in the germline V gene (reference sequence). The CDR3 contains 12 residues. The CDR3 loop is CSVTGGNHEQYF. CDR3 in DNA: TGCAGTGTCACTGGAGGGAACCACGAGCAGTACTTC.

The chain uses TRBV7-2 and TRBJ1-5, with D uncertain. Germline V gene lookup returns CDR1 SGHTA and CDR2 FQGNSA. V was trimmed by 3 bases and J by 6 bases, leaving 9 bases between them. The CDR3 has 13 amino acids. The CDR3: CASSFSPRQPQHF. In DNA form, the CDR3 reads TGTGCCAGCAGCTTTTCGCCGCGTCAGCCCCAGCATTTT. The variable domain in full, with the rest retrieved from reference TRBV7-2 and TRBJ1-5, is GAGVSQSPSNKVTEKGKDVELRCDPISGHTALYWYRQSLGQGLEFLIYFQGNSAPDKSGLPSDRFSAERTGGSVSTLTIQRTQQEDSAVYLCASSFSPRQPQHFGDGTRLSIL.

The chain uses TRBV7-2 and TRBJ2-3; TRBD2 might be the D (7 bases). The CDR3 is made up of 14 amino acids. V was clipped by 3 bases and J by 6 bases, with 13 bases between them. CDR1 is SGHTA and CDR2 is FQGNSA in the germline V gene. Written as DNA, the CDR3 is TGTGCCAGCAGCTTGTGGGGGCGGGAGGATACGCAGTATTTT. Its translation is CASSLWGREDTQYF. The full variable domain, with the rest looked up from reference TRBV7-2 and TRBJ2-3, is GAGVSQSPSNKVTEKGKDVELRCDPISGHTALYWYRQSLGQGLEFLIYFQGNSAPDKSGLPSDRFSAERTGGSVSTLTIQRTQQEDSAVYLCASSLWGREDTQYFGPGTRLTVL.

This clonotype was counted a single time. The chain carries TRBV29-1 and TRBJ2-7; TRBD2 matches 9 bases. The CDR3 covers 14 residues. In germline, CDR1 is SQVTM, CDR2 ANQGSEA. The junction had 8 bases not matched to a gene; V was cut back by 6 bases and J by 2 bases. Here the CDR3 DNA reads TGCAGCGTCTTGACCCAGCGGGGGGCCTACGAGCAGTACTTC. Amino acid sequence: CSVLTQRGAYEQYF.

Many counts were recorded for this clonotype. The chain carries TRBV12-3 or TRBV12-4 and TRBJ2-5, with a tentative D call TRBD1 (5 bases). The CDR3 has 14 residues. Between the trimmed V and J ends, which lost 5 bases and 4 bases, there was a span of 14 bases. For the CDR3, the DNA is TGTGCCAGCAGTCCCCAGACAGATTTAGAGACCCAGTACTTC. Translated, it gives CASSPQTDLETQYF.

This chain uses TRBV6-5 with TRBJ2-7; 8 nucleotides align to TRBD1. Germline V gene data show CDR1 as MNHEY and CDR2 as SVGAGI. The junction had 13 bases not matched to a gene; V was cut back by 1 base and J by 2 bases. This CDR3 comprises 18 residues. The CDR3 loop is CASSYFRGQGALPYEQYF. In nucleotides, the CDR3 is TGTGCCAGCAGTTACTTCCGAGGGCAGGGGGCTTTACCCTACGAGCAGTACTTC.

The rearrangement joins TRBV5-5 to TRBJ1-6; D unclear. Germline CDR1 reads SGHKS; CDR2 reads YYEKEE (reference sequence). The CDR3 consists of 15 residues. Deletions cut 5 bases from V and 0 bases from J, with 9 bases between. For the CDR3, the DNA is TGTGCCAGCAGTTACGAGAGCTCCTATAATTCACCCCTCCACTTT. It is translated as CASSYESSYNSPLHF.

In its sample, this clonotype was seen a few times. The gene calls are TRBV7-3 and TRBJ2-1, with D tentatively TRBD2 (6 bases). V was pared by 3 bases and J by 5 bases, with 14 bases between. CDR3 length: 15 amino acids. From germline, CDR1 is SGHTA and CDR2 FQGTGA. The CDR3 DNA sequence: TGTGCCAGCAGCTTGGAGGGGCGCGTTGACAATGAGCAGTTCTTC. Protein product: CASSLEGRVDNEQFF.

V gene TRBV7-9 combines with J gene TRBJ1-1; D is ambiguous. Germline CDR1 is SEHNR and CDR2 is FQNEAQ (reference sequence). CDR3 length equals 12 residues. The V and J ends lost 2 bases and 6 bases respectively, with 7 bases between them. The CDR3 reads CASSLISSEAFF. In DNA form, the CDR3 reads TGTGCCAGCAGCTTAATTTCCTCTGAAGCTTTCTTT.

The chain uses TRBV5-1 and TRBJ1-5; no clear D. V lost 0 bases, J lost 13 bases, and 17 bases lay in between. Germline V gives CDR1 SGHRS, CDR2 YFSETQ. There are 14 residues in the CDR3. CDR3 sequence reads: CASSLAGGSGSQHF. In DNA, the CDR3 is TGCGCCAGCAGCTTGGCCGGCGGATCCGGGTCACAGCATTTT.

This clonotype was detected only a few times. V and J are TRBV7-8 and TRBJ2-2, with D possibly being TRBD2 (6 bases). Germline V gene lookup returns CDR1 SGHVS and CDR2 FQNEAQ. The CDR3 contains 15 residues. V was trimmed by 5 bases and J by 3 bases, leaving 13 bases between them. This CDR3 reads CASSRGGGYTGELFF. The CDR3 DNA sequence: TGTGCCAGCAGCCGCGGTGGGGGGTACACCGGGGAGCTGTTTTTT.